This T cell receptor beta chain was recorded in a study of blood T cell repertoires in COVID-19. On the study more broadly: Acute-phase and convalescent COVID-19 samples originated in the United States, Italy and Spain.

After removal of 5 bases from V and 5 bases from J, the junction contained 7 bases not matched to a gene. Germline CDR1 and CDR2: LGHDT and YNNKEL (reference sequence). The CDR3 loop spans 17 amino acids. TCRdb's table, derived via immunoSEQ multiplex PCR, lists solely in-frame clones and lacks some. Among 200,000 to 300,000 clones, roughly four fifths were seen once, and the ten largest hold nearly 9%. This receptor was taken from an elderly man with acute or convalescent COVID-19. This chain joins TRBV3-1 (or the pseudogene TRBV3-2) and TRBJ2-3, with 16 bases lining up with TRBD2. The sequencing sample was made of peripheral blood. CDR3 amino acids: CASSGGGLAGGVDTQYF. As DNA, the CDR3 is TGTGCCAGCAGCGGCGGGGGACTAGCGGGAGGGGTAGATACGCAGTATTTT.